A single sample gave rise to the 32 T cell receptor beta chains below, sequenced in a study of blood T cell repertoires in COVID-19. Repertoires were generated with immunoSEQ multiplex PCR, while TCRdb's copy carries only in-frame clones and drops some. The table lists under 200,000 clones, roughly 70% of them singletons. The sample consisted of peripheral blood. The source is a woman of 80 years or more with acute or convalescent COVID-19.

The genes are TRBV27 and TRBJ1-5; D may be TRBD1 (6 bases). V gave up 4 bases and J gave up 6 bases, with 13 bases separating them. Germline V gives CDR1 MNHEY, CDR2 SMNVEV (reference sequence). CDR3 length: 14 residues. CDR3 sequence reads: CASSSTGLGQPQHF. CDR3 coding DNA: TGTGCCAGCAGTTCCACAGGGCTAGGTCAGCCCCAGCATTTT.

This clone was seen many times. V is TRBV10-1 and J is TRBJ2-1; 8 positions agree with TRBD2. There are 17 residues in the CDR3. The germline gives CDR1 WNHNN, CDR2 SYGVQD (reference sequence). V was clipped by 0 bases and J by 2 bases; unmatched bases: 6. The CDR3 DNA is TGCGCCAGCAGTGAGTCAGCTAGCGGGTGGCCCTACAATGAGCAGTTCTTC. It is translated as CASSESASGWPYNEQFF.

This chain joins TRBV6-1 and TRBJ2-7; perhaps TRBD2 as D (5 bases). There are 15 residues in the CDR3. V lost 2 bases and J 4 bases, leaving 15 bases between the germline ends. CDR1 and CDR2 (germline): MNHNS, SASEGT. CDR3 nucleotides: TGTGCCAGCAGTGAAACGAGACAAACGGGGTACGAGCAGTACTTC. This codes for CASSETRQTGYEQYF.

This sequence joins TRBV28 and TRBJ1-4, with TRBD1 matching over 7 bases. V was pared by 3 bases and J by 5 bases, with 6 bases of the junction left unmatched. Germline V lookup: CDR1 MDHEN, CDR2 SYDVKM. This CDR3 is built from 15 residues. The CDR3 DNA reads TGTGCCAGCAGTTTGGAGGCAGGGGGAAATGAAAAACTGTTTTTT. It specifies CASSLEAGGNEKLFF.

The table lists this clone with a few counts. V usage is TRBV28 and J usage is TRBJ2-7; 8 bases align to TRBD1. In germline, CDR1 is MDHEN, CDR2 SYDVKM. The CDR3 is made up of 15 amino acids. J gave up 1 base and V 4 bases, and 6 bases lay outside the gene matches. This chain's CDR3 is CASSSSRQGSYEQYF. DNA for the CDR3: TGTGCCAGCAGTTCTTCCCGACAGGGGTCCTACGAGCAGTACTTC.

This clone appeared a few times. The CDR3 reads CASQTSGVQETQYF. CDR3 nucleotides: TGTGCCAGCCAGACTAGCGGAGTTCAAGAGACCCAGTACTTC. V is TRBV7-9 and J is TRBJ2-5; 9 bases are a match to TRBD2. In germline, CDR1 is SEHNR, CDR2 FQNEAQ (reference sequence). Unmatched junction bases numbered 6, after V lost 8 bases and J lost 2 bases. This CDR3 is 14 amino acids long.

This chain uses TRBV3-1 (or the pseudogene TRBV3-2) with TRBJ2-3; 11 bases agree with TRBD2. Looked up from germline, CDR1 is LGHDT and CDR2 is YNNKEL (reference sequence). The CDR3 has 18 residues. The ends lost 0 bases at V and 3 bases at J; junction bases unmatched: 8. The CDR3 nucleotides are TGTGCCAGCAGCCAAGATACTGGGACTAGCGGCTGGACAGATACGCAGTATTTT. As protein: CASSQDTGTSGWTDTQYF.

This clone was counted many times. V gene TRBV5-4 combines with J gene TRBJ1-1; D is ambiguous. Germline assignment: CDR1 SGHNT and CDR2 YYREEE (reference sequence). Trimming stripped 4 bases from V and 11 bases from J, with 18 bases between. The CDR3 extends over 13 amino acids. In nucleotides, the CDR3 is TGTGCCAGCAGCACCGCGAGGACCCCGGGGGCTTTCTTT. Translating gives CASSTARTPGAFF.

The chain has TRBV5-1 and TRBJ2-3, with a possible D match to TRBD1 (6 bases). Germline V gene data show CDR1 as SGHRS and CDR2 as YFSETQ. The CDR3 totals 14 residues. V shed 1 base and J shed 6 bases, with 12 bases lying between them. The chain's CDR3 is CASSLTGQGDTQYF. CDR3 coding DNA: TGCGCCAGCAGCTTGACAGGGCAGGGCGATACGCAGTATTTT.

The chain has TRBV7-6 and TRBJ2-7; no reliable D call. The V end was cut by 1 base, the J end by 3 bases, with 7 bases between. Germline CDR1 is SGHVS and CDR2 is FNYEAQ. The CDR3 is 13 amino acids. The CDR3 protein is CASSLGPRYEQYF. CDR3 DNA: TGTGCCAGCAGCTTAGGGCCCCGCTACGAGCAGTACTTC.

This clone was detected a few times. The V gene is TRBV5-1, the J gene TRBJ1-1; TRBD1 matches 10 bases. This CDR3 is 14 amino acids long. V lost 4 bases, J lost 4 bases, and 4 bases stayed unmatched. CDR1 and CDR2 from the germline V gene are SGHRS and YFSETQ. CDR3 in DNA: TGCGCCAGCAGCACCGGGACAGGGGCCACTGAAGCTTTCTTT. Amino acid sequence: CASSTGTGATEAFF.

At least ten counts were recorded for this clone. The chain couples TRBV29-1 to TRBJ1-2; D may be TRBD1 (5 bases). CDR3 size: 15 residues. Germline V gene sequence: CDR1 SQVTM, CDR2 ANQGSEA. V was clipped by 6 bases and J by 3 bases, with 20 bases between them. For the CDR3, the DNA is TGCAGCGTGTTCATAGCAGGACACGAGGACTATGGCTACACCTTC. Translation: CSVFIAGHEDYGYTF.

The rearrangement joins TRBV28 to TRBJ2-7; 10 bases are a match to TRBD1. The J segment lost 5 bases and the V segment lost 6 bases, leaving 7 bases of the junction unmatched. CDR1 is MDHEN, CDR2 SYDVKM, per germline. CDR3 length: 14 amino acids. The chain's CDR3 is CASRRTGGRNEQYF. The CDR3 bases are TGTGCCAGCAGAAGGACAGGGGGTCGGAACGAGCAGTACTTC.

The chain couples TRBV6-2 or TRBV6-3 to TRBJ2-1; 7 bases are shared with TRBD2. There are 15 residues in the CDR3. V lost 2 bases and J lost 1; bases outside the gene matches: 2. Looked up from germline, CDR1 is MNHEY and CDR2 is SVGEGT. The CDR3 loop is CASSYQGGSYNEQFF. In nucleotides, the CDR3 is TGTGCCAGCAGTTACCAGGGAGGGTCCTACAATGAGCAGTTCTTC.

J is TRBJ2-7 and V is TRBV7-2, with a weak D call TRBD2 (6 bases). The CDR3 is 18 residues long. Looked up from germline, CDR1 is SGHTA and CDR2 is FQGNSA. V was trimmed by 1 base and J by 3 bases, leaving 22 bases between them. The CDR3 DNA is TGTGCCAGCAGCTTAGAGGGAGGATCCCTGGCCGTCTACTACGAGCAGTACTTC. It codes for CASSLEGGSLAVYYEQYF.

The V call is TRBV4-2, the J call TRBJ2-1; 13 bases fit TRBD2. The V segment lost 4 bases and the J segment 9 bases; nucleotides outside the gene matches: 9. This CDR3 has 16 amino acids. Germline loops: CDR1 LGHNA, CDR2 YNFKEQ. CDR3 nucleotides: TGTGCCAGCAGCCCCGAGCCGGGACTAGCGGGAACTGAGCAGTTCTTC. It yields the protein CASSPEPGLAGTEQFF.

The CDR3 here is CAAQGGAGGRGTGELFF. The CDR3, as DNA: TGTGCAGCTCAGGGGGGAGCGGGAGGACGCGGGACCGGGGAGCTGTTTTTT. This chain joins TRBV10-3 and TRBJ2-2; 9 bases agree with TRBD2. Germline V gives CDR1 ENHRY, CDR2 SYGVKD. CDR3 length: 17 residues.

This clone was seen only once. This chain uses TRBV4-3 with TRBJ2-1; 14 bases map to TRBD2. Per the germline V gene, CDR1 is LGHNA and CDR2 is YSLEER. The CDR3 is 15 residues long. V was pared by 4 bases and J by 4 bases, with 0 bases of the junction left unmatched. Here the CDR3 reads CASSRTSGGYNEQFF. CDR3 DNA sequence: TGCGCCAGCAGCCGGACTAGCGGGGGGTACAATGAGCAGTTCTTC.

The chain carries TRBV28 and TRBJ1-2, with 12 bases that match TRBD1. V lost 6 bases to trimming and J lost 6 bases; unmatched junction nucleotides: 14. The V gene's germline CDR1 is MDHEN and CDR2 SYDVKM. The CDR3 loop spans 17 amino acids. CDR3 DNA sequence: TGTGCCAGCAGCTCTGGTGGGACAGGGGGCGTAGAGAATGGCTACACCTTC. Encoded protein: CASSSGGTGGVENGYTF.

This chain links TRBV10-3 with TRBJ2-2; 9 positions match TRBD1. V lost 10 bases, J lost 3 bases, and 12 bases stayed unmatched. The CDR3 totals 16 residues. Germline-derived CDR1 and CDR2 are ENHRY and SYGVKD. The CDR3 loop is CATVRTGDPDTGELFF. DNA for the CDR3: TGTGCCACCGTGAGGACAGGGGATCCCGACACCGGGGAGCTGTTTTTT.

The J gene is TRBJ2-1, the V gene TRBV7-9; 7 positions match TRBD1. This CDR3 region has 14 residues. The V and J ends lost 5 bases and 5 bases, in that order; junction bases with no gene match: 6. Per the germline V gene, CDR1 is SEHNR and CDR2 is FQNEAQ (reference sequence). The CDR3 region has the DNA TGTGCCAGCAGCCGAGACAGGGCAGACAATGAGCAGTTCTTC. Its translation is CASSRDRADNEQFF.

The CDR3 loop is CSGQQGANTGELFF. DNA for the CDR3: TGCAGCGGACAACAGGGAGCGAACACCGGGGAGCTGTTTTTT. J is TRBJ2-2 and V is TRBV29-1, with D perhaps TRBD1 (6 bases). Deletions cut 7 bases from V and 0 bases from J, with 12 bases between. The CDR3 is 14 residues long. Germline V gives CDR1 SQVTM, CDR2 ANQGSEA.

The chain has TRBV11-1 and TRBJ2-7, with 7 bases identical to TRBD1. Looked up from germline, CDR1 is SGHAT and CDR2 is FQDESV (reference sequence). This CDR3 comprises 14 residues. The V segment lost 5 bases and the J segment 5 bases; nucleotides outside the gene matches: 9. Written as DNA, the CDR3 is TGTGCCAGCAGCCCCAGGGGGAATTTCCACGAGCAGTACTTC. It encodes CASSPRGNFHEQYF.

This chain joins TRBV28 and TRBJ1-5; possible D gene TRBD1, 6 bases. CDR3 length: 14 residues. Per the germline V gene, CDR1 is MDHEN and CDR2 is SYDVKM. The V gene lost 4 bases and the J gene lost 7 bases, with 14 bases spanning the gap. This CDR3 reads CASSSVQGRQPQHF. In nucleotides, the CDR3 is TGTGCCAGCAGTTCCGTACAGGGTCGCCAGCCCCAGCATTTT.

V is TRBV28 and J is TRBJ1-1; TRBD1 agrees at 8 bases. Per the germline V gene, CDR1 is MDHEN and CDR2 is SYDVKM. The CDR3 covers 13 residues. J was trimmed by 11 bases and V by 6 bases; bases with no gene match: 11. The DNA for the CDR3 is TGTGCCAGCAGCCCGACAGGGGTTCGTAGGGCTTTCTTT. Translated: CASSPTGVRRAFF.

The chain couples TRBV28 to TRBJ1-4, with TRBD1 as a possible D gene (5 bases). Germline V gene sequence: CDR1 MDHEN, CDR2 SYDVKM. The CDR3 consists of 18 residues. The ends were cut back, 3 bases at V and 3 bases at J, with 20 bases in the middle. The DNA for the CDR3 is TGTGCCAGCAGTTTCTCGGACACTGCTTTAAGATCTAATGAAAAACTGTTTTTT. As protein: CASSFSDTALRSNEKLFF.

The gene calls are TRBV27 and TRBJ1-6, with 8 positions matching TRBD1. Trimming removed 4 bases from V and 7 bases from J; junction bases left unmatched: 12. The germline gives CDR1 MNHEY, CDR2 SMNVEV (reference sequence). This CDR3 spans 17 amino acids. The CDR3 DNA reads TGTGCCAGCAGTTCCGCTGCAACCAGGGGGCAGAATTCACCCCTCCACTTT. This gives the protein CASSSAATRGQNSPLHF.

The DNA of the CDR3 is TGTGCCAGCAGTCGGGGGACGGCCCAAGAGACCCAGTACTTC. Translation gives CASSRGTAQETQYF. The chain has TRBV6-5 and TRBJ2-5; possible D gene TRBD2, 6 bases. With 5 bases removed from V and 1 base from J, the gap between germline ends came to 11 bases. Germline loops: CDR1 MNHEY, CDR2 SVGAGI. The CDR3 is 14 residues long.

As concerns this clone: The junction differs from germline at one of its ends, possibly a read error. The chain carries TRBV9 and TRBJ2-2; D remains unclear. This CDR3 spans 12 amino acids. Per germline, CDR1 SGDLS and CDR2 YYNGEE. The CDR3 DNA reads TGTGCCAGCAGCCCAAACACCTGGGAGCTGTTTTTT. This translates into CASSPNTWELFF.

The J gene is TRBJ1-3, the V gene TRBV28; the D is unclear. The CDR3 covers 15 residues. The germline V gene encodes CDR1 MDHEN and CDR2 SYDVKM. V lost 5 bases and J 2 bases, leaving 13 bases between the germline ends. CDR3 bases: TGTGCCAGCAGTCCATTTCTCGGTACTGGAAACACCATATATTTT. It specifies CASSPFLGTGNTIYF.

The chain joins TRBV29-1 to TRBJ1-3; D is ambiguous. Germline lookup yields CDR1 SQVTM and CDR2 ANQGSEA. The CDR3 totals 14 residues. Trimming shortened V by 3 bases and J by 4 bases, and 13 bases separated the two germline ends. The CDR3 region has the DNA TGCAGCGTTGACGTAGGAGGGATCGGAAACACCATATATTTT. Protein sequence: CSVDVGGIGNTIYF.

This chain links TRBV4-2 with TRBJ2-7; TRBD1 matches at 10 bases. The CDR3 has 16 residues. The V gene's germline CDR1 is LGHNA and CDR2 YNFKEQ. V lost 0 bases and J lost 2; bases outside the gene matches: 4. This CDR3 is CASSQDSGQGAYEQYF. CDR3 DNA sequence: TGTGCCAGCAGCCAAGATTCCGGACAGGGGGCCTACGAGCAGTACTTC.